This T cell receptor (beta chain) emerged from a study of blood T cell repertoires in COVID-19. The CDR3 covers 13 residues. V dropped 4 bases and J dropped 5 bases, with 9 bases sitting between them. Germline CDR1 LNHDA, CDR2 SQIVND (reference sequence). TCRdb's table, derived via immunoSEQ multiplex PCR, lists solely in-frame clones and lacks some. There are 140,000 to 150,000 clones in the sample; roughly 85% occur only once, and around 8% lies in the top ten. The receptor was derived from a woman in her sixties or seventies with COVID-19, enrolled during active disease. Sequencing was performed on peripheral blood. The chain links TRBV19 to TRBJ1-5; D is unresolved. CDR3 in amino acids: CASSTVLDQPQHF. The CDR3, as DNA: TGTGCCAGTAGTACCGTTCTCGATCAGCCCCAGCATTTT.